Following are 8 T cell receptor beta chains from one sample sequenced in a study of CD8 T cells in ankylosing spondylitis. These receptors' targets are unknown. MiXCR, run by TCRdb on the 5' RACE reads, gives a single entry per CDR3 protein. This sample has about 510,000 distinct CDR3 sequences, with about 5.2% found just once. Overall study results and limits: The study identified a TCR beta motif of roughly eight highly homologous variants that appeared characteristic of ankylosing spondylitis blood.

Sample: blood, either unsorted or a sorted T cell fraction (not recorded which). These receptors were taken from a male donor with ankylosing spondylitis.

Ten or more counts support this clonotype. The chain uses TRBV20-1 and TRBJ1-5; D is unclear. Germline V lookup: CDR1 DFQATT, CDR2 SNEGSKA (reference sequence). The CDR3 sequence is 13 residues long. V shed 3 bases and J shed 0 bases, with 6 bases lying between them. The CDR3 coding sequence is TGCAGTGCTAGGGTAGATAGCAATCAGCCCCAGCATTTT. It encodes CSARVDSNQPQHF.

This clonotype showed up many times. CDR3 bases: TGTGCCACCCAGAACTGGCTGGGACGCAGTTCGTCTGGAAACACCATATATTTT. Translation: CATQNWLGRSSSGNTIYF. The J gene is TRBJ1-3, the V gene TRBV10-3; weak D call: TRBD1 (5 bases). CDR1 is ENHRY, CDR2 SYGVKD, per germline. V lost 10 bases, J lost 1 base, and 26 bases lay in between. This CDR3 is 18 amino acids long.

This clonotype appeared a few times. The V and J genes are TRBV2 and TRBJ2-3; D might be TRBD2 (6 bases). Trimming removed 10 bases at V and 4 bases at J, with 15 bases between. Per the germline V gene, CDR1 is SNHLY and CDR2 is FYNNEI. CDR3 length equals 13 residues. CDR3 residues: CATQGGGPDTQYF. For the CDR3, the DNA is TGTGCCACCCAGGGAGGTGGTCCAGATACGCAGTATTTT.

A few counts support this clonotype. The chain employs TRBV12-3 or TRBV12-4 and TRBJ2-7; 7 bases are a match to TRBD1. This CDR3 contains 14 residues. J lost 3 bases, V lost 3 bases, and 5 bases had no gene match. The CDR3 region is CASSFGDRLYEQYF. CDR3 coding DNA: TGTGCCAGCAGTTTCGGGGACAGACTCTACGAGCAGTACTTC.

In this sample, this clonotype turned up many times. This chain connects TRBV4-1 to TRBJ2-1, with a tentative D call TRBD2 (5 bases). In germline, CDR1 is MGHRA, CDR2 YSYEKL. There are 14 residues in the CDR3. Trimming pared 0 bases from V and 10 bases from J, leaving 13 bases between. The CDR3 sequence is CASSQEWESGEQFF. The CDR3 coding sequence is TGCGCCAGCAGCCAAGAATGGGAAAGCGGCGAGCAGTTCTTC.

This clonotype was counted at least ten times. The chain combines TRBV20-1 with TRBJ1-2; 12 nucleotides align to TRBD1. The CDR3 consists of 16 residues. V dropped 4 bases and J dropped 5; count of bases not matched to a gene: 11. Germline-derived CDR1 and CDR2 are DFQATT and SNEGSKA (reference sequence). The CDR3 loop reads CSAIPYRDRGLYGYTF. In nucleotides, the CDR3 is TGCAGTGCTATTCCCTACCGGGACAGGGGGCTATATGGCTACACCTTC.

This clonotype is classed as medium-sized. For the CDR3, the DNA is TGTGCCAGCAGCAGGGCTGAGACCCAGTACTTC. As protein: CASSRAETQYF. The J gene is TRBJ2-5, the V gene TRBV12-3 or TRBV12-4; D is perhaps TRBD1 (5 bases). The ends were cut back, 6 bases at V and 5 bases at J, with 7 bases in the middle. This CDR3 has 11 residues.

Details on this clonotype: A far larger clone is off by one base, so a read error is likely. The J gene is TRBJ2-5, the V gene TRBV5-1; D gene uncertain. CDR3 size: 11 residues. Trimming cost V 3 bases and J 5 bases, with 5 bases left between them. The germline CDR1 and CDR2 sequences are SGHRS and YFSETQ. CDR3 nucleotides: TGCGCCAGCAGCTGGACGGAGACCCAGTACTTC. Its translation is CASSWTETQYF.